This T cell receptor beta chain was identified in a study of blood T cell repertoires in COVID-19. The overall study: Spain, Italy and the United States supplied samples that represented acute and convalescent COVID-19.

Trimming removed 6 bases at V and 0 bases at J, with 5 bases between. Germline-derived CDR1 and CDR2 are MNHNS and SASEGT. This CDR3 is 12 amino acids long. Some clones are missing from TCRdb's copy, which holds only in-frame ones; the method was immunoSEQ multiplex PCR. The table includes 150,000 to 250,000 clones, roughly 80% detected once. Sequencing was done on a sample of peripheral blood. This clonotype originated in a woman between 40 and 50 years old with COVID-19, enrolled during active disease. The genes are TRBV6-1 and TRBJ2-5, with D unclear. The CDR3 DNA reads TGTGCCAGCAGCCGAGACCAAGAGACCCAGTACTTC. This codes for CASSRDQETQYF.